A single sample gave rise to the 6 T cell receptor beta chains below, sequenced in a study of shared clonotypes between healthy human individuals. Assay: immunoSEQ multiplex PCR; the TCRdb copy retains only in-frame clones and omits some. Of approximately 1.1 million clones listed, around three quarters are singletons. The specimen sequenced was memory CD4+ T cells from PBMCs. Subset indicated: CD45RA-negative fraction. Receptors originate from a man between 18 and 35 years old in good health. Some clones in this sample may be carry-over from other donors' samples.

J is TRBJ2-2 and V is TRBV5-4; the D call may be TRBD1 or TRBD2 (5 bases each). This CDR3 is 20 amino acids long. V shed 4 bases and J shed 4 bases, with 29 bases lying between them. Germline loops: CDR1 SGHNT, CDR2 YYREEE (reference sequence). The CDR3 loop reads CASSDSKVGPHPKFTGELFF. CDR3 coding DNA: TGTGCCAGCAGCGACTCAAAGGTGGGACCACACCCAAAATTCACCGGGGAGCTGTTTTTT.

The genes are TRBV6-1 and TRBJ2-7; a weak D match, TRBD1 (6 bases). Trimming took off 9 bases at V and 7 bases at J, with 25 bases between the two ends. The V gene's germline CDR1 is MNHNS and CDR2 SASEGT. This CDR3 contains 15 residues. The CDR3 nucleotides are TGTGCCAGTGCCGCGGAGAGACAGGCGCTCAGGGAGCAGTACTTC. It translates to CASAAERQALREQYF.

This chain uses TRBV12-5 with TRBJ1-1, with D uncertain. CDR3 length equals 12 residues. V lost 3 bases and J 1 base, leaving 3 bases between the germline ends. Germline CDR1 is LGHNT and CDR2 is FRNRAP. The CDR3: CASGFGNTEAFF. The CDR3 nucleotides are TGTGCTAGTGGTTTTGGGAACACTGAAGCTTTCTTT.

The rearrangement links TRBV18 to TRBJ2-6; TRBD1 matches at 9 bases. V gave up 3 bases and J gave up 2 bases; unmatched junction bases: 5. Per germline, CDR1 KGHSH and CDR2 LQKENI. CDR3 length: 17 amino acids. The CDR3 loop reads CASSPGTGSAGANVLTF. CDR3 DNA sequence: TGTGCCAGCTCACCCGGGACAGGGTCGGCTGGGGCCAACGTCCTGACTTTC.

Notes on this clone: The same CDR3 is also encoded by other DNA sequences in this sample. This chain links TRBV7-6 with TRBJ1-3, with D possibly matching TRBD1 (5 bases). The germline V gene has CDR1 SGHVS and CDR2 FNYEAQ. The CDR3 runs 15 residues. Trimming took off 1 base at V and 2 bases at J, with 9 bases between the two ends. The CDR3 DNA follows: TGTGCCAGCAGCTTAGGGGGGACGGCTGGAAACACCATATATTTT. This codes for CASSLGGTAGNTIYF.

CDR3 sequence (DNA): TGTGCCATCAGGGGGGGACTAGCGGGCCGCCCCTACGAGCAGTACTTC. Its protein product is CAIRGGLAGRPYEQYF. The V gene is TRBV10-3, the J gene TRBJ2-7; 12 bases align to TRBD2. The ends lost 6 bases at V and 2 bases at J; junction bases unmatched: 8. CDR1 and CDR2 from the germline V gene are ENHRY and SYGVKD. The CDR3 runs to 16 residues.